The 3 T cell receptor beta chains in this list originate from one sample, sequenced in a study of beta chain features in type 1 diabetes. Study conclusions and caveats: TCRB CDR3s were moderately but significantly shorter in Type 1 diabetes patients in all four CD4+ subsets.

The antigens for these receptors are not known. cDNA synthesis used the whole RNA isolate, giving expressed TCRB sequences. TCRdb keeps only in-frame clones here, not all; method: immunoSEQ multiplex PCR. The data show 630,000 or so clones, with around 15% seen just once and 0.04% held by the top ten. Sequenced sample: naive CD4+ T cells from blood. The receptors originated from a man aged 18 to 30 with type 1 diabetes.

The genes are TRBV5-1 and TRBJ2-7, with a possible D match to TRBD1 (5 bases). Germline V gene data show CDR1 as SGHRS and CDR2 as YFSETQ. With 4 bases removed from V and 6 bases from J, the gap between germline ends came to 20 bases. The CDR3 contains 15 residues. The CDR3 protein is CASSPPPPLRGEQYF. CDR3 coding DNA: TGCGCCAGCAGCCCCCCTCCGCCCTTAAGGGGCGAGCAGTACTTC.

The rearrangement links TRBV7-9 to TRBJ2-7; D not certain. Germline CDR1 and CDR2: SEHNR and FQNEAQ (reference sequence). V lost 5 bases to trimming and J lost 11 bases, with 13 bases between them. CDR3 length equals 11 residues. The CDR3 sequence: CASSAAKRKYF. CDR3 nucleotide sequence: TGTGCCAGCAGCGCGGCCAAGAGGAAGTACTTC.

The V gene is TRBV29-1, the J gene TRBJ2-2; a weak D match, TRBD1 (5 bases). The CDR3 runs 14 residues. From germline, CDR1 is SQVTM and CDR2 ANQGSEA. V lost 5 bases and J 5 bases, leaving 15 bases between the germline ends. The CDR3 coding sequence is TGCAGCGTTCAATTCCAGGGCGGAACCGGGGAGCTGTTTTTT. Its protein product is CSVQFQGGTGELFF.